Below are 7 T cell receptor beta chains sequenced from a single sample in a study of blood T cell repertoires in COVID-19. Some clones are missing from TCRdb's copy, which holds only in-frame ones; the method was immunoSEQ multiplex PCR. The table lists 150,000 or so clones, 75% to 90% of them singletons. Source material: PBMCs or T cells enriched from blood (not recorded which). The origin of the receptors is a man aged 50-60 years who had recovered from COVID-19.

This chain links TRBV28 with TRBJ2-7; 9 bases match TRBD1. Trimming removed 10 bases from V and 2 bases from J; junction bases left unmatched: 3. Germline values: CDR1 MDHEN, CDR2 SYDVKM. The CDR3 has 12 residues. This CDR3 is CATNRGPYEQYV. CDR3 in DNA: TGTGCCACCAACAGGGGGCCCTACGAGCAGTACGTC.

CDR3 nucleotide sequence: TGTGCCAGCTCACCACGTGGCAGGCCTAATGAAAAACTGTTTTTT. Its translation: CASSPRGRPNEKLFF. This chain connects TRBV18 to TRBJ1-4; D is unresolved. The CDR3 has 15 residues. Deletions cut 1 base from V and 3 bases from J, with 9 bases between. Germline CDR1 reads KGHSH; CDR2 reads LQKENI.

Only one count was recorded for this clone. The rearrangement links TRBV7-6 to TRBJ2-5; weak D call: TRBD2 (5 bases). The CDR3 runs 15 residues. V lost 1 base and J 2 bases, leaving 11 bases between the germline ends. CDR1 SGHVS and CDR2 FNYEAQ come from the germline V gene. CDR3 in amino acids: CASSLVPSRQETQYF. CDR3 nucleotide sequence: TGTGCCAGCAGCTTAGTACCTAGCCGTCAAGAGACCCAGTACTTC.

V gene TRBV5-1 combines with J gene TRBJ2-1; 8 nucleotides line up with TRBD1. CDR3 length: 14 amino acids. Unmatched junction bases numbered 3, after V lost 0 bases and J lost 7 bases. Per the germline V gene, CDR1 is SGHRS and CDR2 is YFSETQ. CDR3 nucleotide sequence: TGCGCCAGCAGCTTGGACAGGGGGTATAATGAGCAGTTCTTC. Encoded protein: CASSLDRGYNEQFF.

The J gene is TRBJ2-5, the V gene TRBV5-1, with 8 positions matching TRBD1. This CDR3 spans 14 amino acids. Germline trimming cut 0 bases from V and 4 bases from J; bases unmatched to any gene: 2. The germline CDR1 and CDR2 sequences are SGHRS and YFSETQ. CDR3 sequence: CASSLGGTGETQYF. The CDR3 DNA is TGCGCCAGCAGCTTGGGTGGGACAGGAGAGACCCAGTACTTC. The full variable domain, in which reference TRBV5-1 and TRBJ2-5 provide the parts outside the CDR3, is KAGVTQTPRYLIKTRGQQVTLSCSPISGHRSVSWYQQTPGQGLQFLFEYFSETQRNKGNFPGRFSGRQFSNSRSEMNVSTLELGDSALYLCASSLGGTGETQYFGPGTRLLVL.

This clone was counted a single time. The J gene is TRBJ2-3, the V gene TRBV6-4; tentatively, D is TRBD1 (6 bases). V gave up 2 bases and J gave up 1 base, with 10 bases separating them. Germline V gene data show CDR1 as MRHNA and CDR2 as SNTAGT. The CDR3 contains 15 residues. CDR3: CASSDPGTRTDTQYF. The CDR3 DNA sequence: TGTGCCAGCAGTGACCCCGGGACACGCACAGATACGCAGTATTTT.

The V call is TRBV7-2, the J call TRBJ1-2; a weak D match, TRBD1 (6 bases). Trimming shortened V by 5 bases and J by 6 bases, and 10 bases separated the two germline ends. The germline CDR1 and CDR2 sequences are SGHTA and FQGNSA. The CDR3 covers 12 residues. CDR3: CASSLTGNGYTF. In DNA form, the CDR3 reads TGTGCCAGCAGCCTCACAGGGAATGGCTACACCTTC.